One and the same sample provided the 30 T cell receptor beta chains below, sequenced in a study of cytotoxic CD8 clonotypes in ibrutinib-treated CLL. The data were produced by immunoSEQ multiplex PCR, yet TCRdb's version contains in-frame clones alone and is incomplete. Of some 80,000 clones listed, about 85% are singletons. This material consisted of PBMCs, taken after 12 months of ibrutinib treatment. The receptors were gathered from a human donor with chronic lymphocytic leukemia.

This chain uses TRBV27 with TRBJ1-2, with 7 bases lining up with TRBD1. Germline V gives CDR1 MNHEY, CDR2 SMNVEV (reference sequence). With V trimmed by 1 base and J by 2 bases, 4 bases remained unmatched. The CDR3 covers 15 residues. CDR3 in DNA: TGTGCCAGCAGTTTATGGGGGGACAGAAACTATGGCTACACCTTC. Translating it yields CASSLWGDRNYGYTF.

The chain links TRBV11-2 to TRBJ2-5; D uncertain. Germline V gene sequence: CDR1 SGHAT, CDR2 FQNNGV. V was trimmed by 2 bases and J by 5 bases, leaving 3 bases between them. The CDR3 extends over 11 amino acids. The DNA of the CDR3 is TGTGCCAGCAGCTTAAGGGAGACCCAGTACTTC. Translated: CASSLRETQYF. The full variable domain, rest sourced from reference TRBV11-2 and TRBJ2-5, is EAGVAQSPRYKIIEKRQSVAFWCNPISGHATLYWYQQILGQGPKLLIQFQNNGVVDDSQLPKDRFSAERLKGVDSTLKIQPAKLEDSAVYLCASSLRETQYFGPGTRLLVL.

CDR3 DNA: TGTGCCAGCAGCGCCGCTAGCGGGGGGATCTACAATGAGCAGTTCTTC. It codes for CASSAASGGIYNEQFF. The V gene is TRBV9, the J gene TRBJ2-1; TRBD2 matches at 11 bases. The CDR3 contains 16 residues. Unmatched junction bases numbered 5, after V lost 3 bases and J lost 3 bases. Germline CDR1 and CDR2: SGDLS and YYNGEE.

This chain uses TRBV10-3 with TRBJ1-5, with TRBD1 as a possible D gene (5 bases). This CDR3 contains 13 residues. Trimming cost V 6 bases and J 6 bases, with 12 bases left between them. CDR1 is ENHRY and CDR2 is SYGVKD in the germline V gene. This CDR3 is CAISPGLGQPQHF. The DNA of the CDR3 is TGTGCCATCAGCCCAGGGTTGGGTCAGCCCCAGCATTTT.

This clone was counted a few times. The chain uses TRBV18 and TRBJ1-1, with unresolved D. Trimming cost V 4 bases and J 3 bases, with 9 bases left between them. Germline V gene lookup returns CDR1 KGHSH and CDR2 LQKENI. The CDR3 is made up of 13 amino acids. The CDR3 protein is CASSQAADTEAFF. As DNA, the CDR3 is TGTGCCAGCTCACAAGCGGCCGACACTGAAGCTTTCTTT.

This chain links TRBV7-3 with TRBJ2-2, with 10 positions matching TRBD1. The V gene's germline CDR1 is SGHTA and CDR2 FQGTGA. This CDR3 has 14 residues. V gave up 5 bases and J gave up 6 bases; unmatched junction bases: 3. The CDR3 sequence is CASSPGTGAGELFF. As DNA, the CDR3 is TGTGCCAGCAGCCCTGGGACAGGGGCCGGGGAGCTGTTTTTT.

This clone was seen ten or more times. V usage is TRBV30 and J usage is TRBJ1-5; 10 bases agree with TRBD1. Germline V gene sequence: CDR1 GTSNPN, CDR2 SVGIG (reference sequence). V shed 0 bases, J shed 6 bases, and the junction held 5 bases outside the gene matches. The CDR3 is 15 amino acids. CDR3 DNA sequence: TGTGCCTGGAGTGTAGGGACAGGGGACGTTCAGCCCCAGCATTTT. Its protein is CAWSVGTGDVQPQHF.

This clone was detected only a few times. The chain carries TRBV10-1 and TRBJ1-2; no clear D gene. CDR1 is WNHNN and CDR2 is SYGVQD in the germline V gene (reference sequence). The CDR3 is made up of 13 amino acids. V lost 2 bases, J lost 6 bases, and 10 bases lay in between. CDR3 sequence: CASSENGWDGYTF. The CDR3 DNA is TGCGCCAGCAGTGAGAACGGTTGGGATGGCTACACCTTC.

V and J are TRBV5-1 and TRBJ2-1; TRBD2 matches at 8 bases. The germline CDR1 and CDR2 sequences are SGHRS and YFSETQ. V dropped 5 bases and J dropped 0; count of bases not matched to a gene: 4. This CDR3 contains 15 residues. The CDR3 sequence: CASRGGTSSYNEQFF. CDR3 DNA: TGCGCCAGCAGGGGTGGGACTAGCTCCTACAATGAGCAGTTCTTC.

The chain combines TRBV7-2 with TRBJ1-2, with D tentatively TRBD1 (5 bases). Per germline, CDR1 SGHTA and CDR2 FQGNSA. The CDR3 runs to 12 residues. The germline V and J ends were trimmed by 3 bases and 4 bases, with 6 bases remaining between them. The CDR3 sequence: CASSFGAYGYTF. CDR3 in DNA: TGTGCCAGCAGCTTCGGGGCCTATGGCTACACCTTC. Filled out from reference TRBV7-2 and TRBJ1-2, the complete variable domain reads GAGVSQSPSNKVTEKGKDVELRCDPISGHTALYWYRQSLGQGLEFLIYFQGNSAPDKSGLPSDRFSAERTGGSVSTLTIQRTQQEDSAVYLCASSFGAYGYTFGSGTRLTVV.

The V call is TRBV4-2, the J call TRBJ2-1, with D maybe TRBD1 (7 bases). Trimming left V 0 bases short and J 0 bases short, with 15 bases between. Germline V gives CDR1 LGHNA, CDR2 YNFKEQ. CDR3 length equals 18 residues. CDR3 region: CASSQDLGGGPSYNEQFF. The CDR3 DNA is TGTGCCAGCAGCCAAGATTTAGGAGGGGGCCCCTCCTACAATGAGCAGTTCTTC.

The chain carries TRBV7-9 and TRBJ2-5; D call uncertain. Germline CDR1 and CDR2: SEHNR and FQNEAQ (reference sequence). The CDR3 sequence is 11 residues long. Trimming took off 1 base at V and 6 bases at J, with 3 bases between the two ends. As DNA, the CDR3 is TGTGCCAGCAGCTTAGGGAAGACCCAGTACTTC. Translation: CASSLGKTQYF.

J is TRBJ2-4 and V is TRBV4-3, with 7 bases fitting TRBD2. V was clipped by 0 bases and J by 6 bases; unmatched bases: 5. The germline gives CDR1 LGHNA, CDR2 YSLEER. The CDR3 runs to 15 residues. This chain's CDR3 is CASSQEGTGGNIQYF. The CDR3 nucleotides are TGCGCCAGCAGCCAAGAGGGAACGGGGGGAAACATTCAGTACTTC.

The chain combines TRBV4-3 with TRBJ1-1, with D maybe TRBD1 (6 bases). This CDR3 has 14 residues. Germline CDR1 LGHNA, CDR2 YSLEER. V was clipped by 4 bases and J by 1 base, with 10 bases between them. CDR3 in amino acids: CASSPGGSNTEAFF. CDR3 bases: TGCGCCAGCAGCCCCGGGGGCTCGAACACTGAAGCTTTCTTT.

Written as DNA, the CDR3 is TGTGCCAGTAGTATACAAAGGGGCCACGAGCAGTACTTC. Residues: CASSIQRGHEQYF. The chain combines TRBV19 with TRBJ2-7; a possible D gene is TRBD1 (5 bases). With 2 bases removed from V and 5 bases from J, the gap between germline ends came to 10 bases. Germline V lookup: CDR1 LNHDA, CDR2 SQIVND (reference sequence). This CDR3 is built from 13 residues.

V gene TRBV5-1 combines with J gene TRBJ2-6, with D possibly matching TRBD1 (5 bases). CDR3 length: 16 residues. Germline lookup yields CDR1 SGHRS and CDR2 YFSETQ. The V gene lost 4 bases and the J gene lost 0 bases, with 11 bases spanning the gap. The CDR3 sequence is CASSPLQGSGANVLTF. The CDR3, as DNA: TGCGCCAGCAGCCCCCTCCAGGGCTCTGGGGCCAACGTCCTGACTTTC.

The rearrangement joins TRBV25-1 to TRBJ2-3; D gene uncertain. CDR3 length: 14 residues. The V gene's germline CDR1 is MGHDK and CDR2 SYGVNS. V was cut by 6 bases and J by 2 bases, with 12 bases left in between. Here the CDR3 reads CASSDPGHTDTQYF. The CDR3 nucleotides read TGTGCCAGCAGCGACCCCGGGCACACAGATACGCAGTATTTT.

This CDR3 is CASSLGTNTEAFF. In DNA, the CDR3 is TGTGCCAGCAGCTTGGGCACCAACACTGAAGCTTTCTTT. V gene TRBV7-2 combines with J gene TRBJ1-1, with unresolved D. Germline values: CDR1 SGHTA, CDR2 FQGNSA. V dropped 3 bases and J dropped 2 bases, with 7 bases sitting between them. This CDR3 has 13 residues.

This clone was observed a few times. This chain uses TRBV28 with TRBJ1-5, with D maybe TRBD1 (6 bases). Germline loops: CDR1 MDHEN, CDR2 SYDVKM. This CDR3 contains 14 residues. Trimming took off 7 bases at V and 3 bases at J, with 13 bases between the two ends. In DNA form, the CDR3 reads TGTGCCAGCAATAAGGACAGCTTCAATCAGCCCCAGCATTTT. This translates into CASNKDSFNQPQHF.

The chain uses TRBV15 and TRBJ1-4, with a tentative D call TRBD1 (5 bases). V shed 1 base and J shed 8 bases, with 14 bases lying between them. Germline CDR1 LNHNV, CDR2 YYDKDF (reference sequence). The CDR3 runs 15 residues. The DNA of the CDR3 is TGTGCCACCAGCAGAGCGGGGCAGGGCGAGGAAAAACTGTTTTTT. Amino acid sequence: CATSRAGQGEEKLFF.

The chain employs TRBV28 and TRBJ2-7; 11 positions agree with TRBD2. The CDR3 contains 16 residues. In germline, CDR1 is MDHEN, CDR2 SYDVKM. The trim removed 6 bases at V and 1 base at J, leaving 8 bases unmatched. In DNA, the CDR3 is TGTGCCAGCAGCCCGATGGGACTAGCGGTTTCCTACGAGCAGTACTTC. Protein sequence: CASSPMGLAVSYEQYF.

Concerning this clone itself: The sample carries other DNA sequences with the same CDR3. The CDR3 protein is CASSVGGSGYEQYF. CDR3 bases: TGTGCCAGCAGCGTAGGAGGGTCGGGGTACGAGCAGTACTTC. V and J are TRBV9 and TRBJ2-7, with D perhaps TRBD2 (5 bases). The CDR3 runs 14 residues. The V end lost 0 bases, the J end lost 4 bases, and 11 bases lay between the germline ends. Germline CDR1 reads SGDLS; CDR2 reads YYNGEE.

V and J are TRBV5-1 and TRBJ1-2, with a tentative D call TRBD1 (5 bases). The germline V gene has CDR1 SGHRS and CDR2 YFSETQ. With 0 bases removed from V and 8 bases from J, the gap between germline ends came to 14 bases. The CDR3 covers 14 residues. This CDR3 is CASSLAGLTRGYTF. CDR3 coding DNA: TGCGCCAGCAGCTTGGCGGGACTGACTCGGGGCTACACCTTC. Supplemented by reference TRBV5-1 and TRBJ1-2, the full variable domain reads KAGVTQTPRYLIKTRGQQVTLSCSPISGHRSVSWYQQTPGQGLQFLFEYFSETQRNKGNFPGRFSGRQFSNSRSEMNVSTLELGDSALYLCASSLAGLTRGYTFGSGTRLTVV.

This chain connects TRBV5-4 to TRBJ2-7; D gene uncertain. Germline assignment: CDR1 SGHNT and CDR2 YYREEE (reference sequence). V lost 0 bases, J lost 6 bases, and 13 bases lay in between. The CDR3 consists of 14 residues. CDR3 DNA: TGTGCCAGCAGCTTGGGAGGACCTCTCTTCGAGCAGTACTTC. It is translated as CASSLGGPLFEQYF. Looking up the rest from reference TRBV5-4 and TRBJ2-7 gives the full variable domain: ETGVTQSPTHLIKTRGQQVTLRCSSQSGHNTVSWYQQALGQGPQFIFQYYREEENGRGNFPPRFSGLQFPNYSSELNVNALELDDSALYLCASSLGGPLFEQYFGPGTRLTVT.

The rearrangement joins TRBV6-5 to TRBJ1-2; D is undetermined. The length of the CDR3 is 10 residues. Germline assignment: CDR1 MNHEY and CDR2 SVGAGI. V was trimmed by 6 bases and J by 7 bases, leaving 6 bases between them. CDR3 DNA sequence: TGTGCCAGCAGCCGGATTGGCTACACCTTC. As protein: CASSRIGYTF.

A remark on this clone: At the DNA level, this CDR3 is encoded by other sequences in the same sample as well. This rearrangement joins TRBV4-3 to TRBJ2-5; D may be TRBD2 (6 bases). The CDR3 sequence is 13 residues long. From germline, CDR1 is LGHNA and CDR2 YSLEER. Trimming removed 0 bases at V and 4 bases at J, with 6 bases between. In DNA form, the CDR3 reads TGCGCCAGCAGCCAAGACGGGGGAGAGACCCAGTACTTC. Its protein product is CASSQDGGETQYF.

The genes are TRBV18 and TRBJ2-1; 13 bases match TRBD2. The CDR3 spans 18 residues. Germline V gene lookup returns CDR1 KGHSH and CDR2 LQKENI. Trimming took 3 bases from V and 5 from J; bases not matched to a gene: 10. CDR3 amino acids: CASSPGTSGVVTDNEQFF. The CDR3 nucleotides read TGTGCCAGCTCACCCGGGACTAGCGGGGTGGTGACAGACAATGAGCAGTTCTTC.

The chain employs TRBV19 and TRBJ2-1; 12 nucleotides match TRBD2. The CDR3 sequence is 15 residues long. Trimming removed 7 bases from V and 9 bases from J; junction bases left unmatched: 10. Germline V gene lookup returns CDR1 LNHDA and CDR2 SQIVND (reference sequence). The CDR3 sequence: CASTPSGRALGEQFF. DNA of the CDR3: TGTGCCAGTACCCCTAGCGGGAGGGCCTTAGGTGAGCAGTTCTTC. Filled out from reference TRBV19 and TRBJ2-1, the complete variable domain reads DGGITQSPKYLFRKEGQNVTLSCEQNLNHDAMYWYRQDPGQGLRLIYYSQIVNDFQKGDIAEGYSVSREKKESFPLTVTSAQKNPTAFYLCASTPSGRALGEQFFGPGTRLTVL.

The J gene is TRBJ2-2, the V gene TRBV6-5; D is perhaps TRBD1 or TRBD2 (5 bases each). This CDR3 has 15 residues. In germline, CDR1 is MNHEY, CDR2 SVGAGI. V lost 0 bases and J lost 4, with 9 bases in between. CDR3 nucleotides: TGTGCCAGCAGTTACTCGATGGGGACCACCGGGGAGCTGTTTTTT. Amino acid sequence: CASSYSMGTTGELFF.

CDR3 sequence (DNA): TGTGCCAGCAGCTTGGCCCCCGGTGGGTGGACTGAAGCTTTCTTT. It translates to CASSLAPGGWTEAFF. The gene calls are TRBV5-5 and TRBJ1-1; D remains ambiguous. With 0 bases removed from V and 5 bases from J, the gap between germline ends came to 14 bases. Germline values: CDR1 SGHKS, CDR2 YYEKEE (reference sequence). The CDR3 is 15 residues long.